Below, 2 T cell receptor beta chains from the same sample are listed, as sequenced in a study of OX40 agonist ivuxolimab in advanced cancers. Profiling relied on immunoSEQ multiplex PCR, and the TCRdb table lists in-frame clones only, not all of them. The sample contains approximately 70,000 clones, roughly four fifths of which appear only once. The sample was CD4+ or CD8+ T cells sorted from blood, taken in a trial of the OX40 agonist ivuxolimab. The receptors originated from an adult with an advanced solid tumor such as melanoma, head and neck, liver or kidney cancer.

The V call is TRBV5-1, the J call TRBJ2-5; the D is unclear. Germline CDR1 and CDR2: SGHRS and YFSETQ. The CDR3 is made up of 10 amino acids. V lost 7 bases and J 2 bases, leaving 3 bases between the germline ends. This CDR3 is CASGQETQYF. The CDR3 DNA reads TGCGCCAGCGGACAAGAGACCCAGTACTTC. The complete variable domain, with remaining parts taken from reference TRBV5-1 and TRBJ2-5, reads KAGVTQTPRYLIKTRGQQVTLSCSPISGHRSVSWYQQTPGQGLQFLFEYFSETQRNKGNFPGRFSGRQFSNSRSEMNVSTLELGDSALYLCASGQETQYFGPGTRLLVL.

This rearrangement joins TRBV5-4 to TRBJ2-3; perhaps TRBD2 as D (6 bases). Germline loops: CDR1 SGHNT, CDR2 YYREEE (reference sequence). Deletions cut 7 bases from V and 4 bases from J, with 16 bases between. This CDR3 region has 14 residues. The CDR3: CASRRDSAADTQYF. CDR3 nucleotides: TGTGCCAGCCGACGGGACTCAGCGGCAGATACGCAGTATTTT.